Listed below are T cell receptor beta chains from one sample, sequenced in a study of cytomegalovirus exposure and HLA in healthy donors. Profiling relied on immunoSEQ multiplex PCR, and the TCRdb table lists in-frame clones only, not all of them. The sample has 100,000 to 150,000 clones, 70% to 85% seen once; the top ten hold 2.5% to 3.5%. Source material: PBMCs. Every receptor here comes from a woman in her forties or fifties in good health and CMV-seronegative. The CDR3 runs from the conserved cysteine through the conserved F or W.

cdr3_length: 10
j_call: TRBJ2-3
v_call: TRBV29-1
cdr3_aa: CSVHTDTQYF

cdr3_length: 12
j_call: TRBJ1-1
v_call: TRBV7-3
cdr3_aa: CASSLPPLGAFF

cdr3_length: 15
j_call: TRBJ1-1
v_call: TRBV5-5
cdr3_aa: CASSGGGPWNTEAFF

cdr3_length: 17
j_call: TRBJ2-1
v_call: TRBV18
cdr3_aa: CASSPYVASLKGGEQFF

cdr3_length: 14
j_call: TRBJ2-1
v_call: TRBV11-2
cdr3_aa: CASSLGLAGLEQFF

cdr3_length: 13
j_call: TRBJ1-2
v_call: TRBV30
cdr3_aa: CAWCQDPNYGYTF

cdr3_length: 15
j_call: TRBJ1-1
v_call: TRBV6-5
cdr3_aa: CASSYSWTGGTEAFF

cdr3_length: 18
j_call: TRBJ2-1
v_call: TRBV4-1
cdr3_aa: CASSQEPAGSGAYNEQFF

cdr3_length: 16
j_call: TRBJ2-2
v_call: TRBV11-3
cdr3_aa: CASSILAGGVTGELFF

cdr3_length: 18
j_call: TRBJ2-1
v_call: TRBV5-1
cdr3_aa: CASSPGLAGGPPTGEQFF

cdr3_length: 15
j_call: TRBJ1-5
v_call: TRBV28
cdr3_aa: CASSLLRLSDQPQHF

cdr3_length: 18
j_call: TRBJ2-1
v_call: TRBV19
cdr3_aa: CATSKQPSGASSYNEQFF

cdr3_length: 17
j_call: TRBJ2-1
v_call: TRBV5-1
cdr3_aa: CASSLAGPGQGRNEQFF

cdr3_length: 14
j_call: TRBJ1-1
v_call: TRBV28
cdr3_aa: CASSLRAAGTEAFF

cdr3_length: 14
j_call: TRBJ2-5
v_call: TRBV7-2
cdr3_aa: CASSLVLAGETQYF

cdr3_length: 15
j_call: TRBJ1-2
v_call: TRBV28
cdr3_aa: CASSPLVIRVRGNTF